This T cell receptor beta chain was profiled in a study of cytomegalovirus exposure and HLA in healthy donors. Study-wide results and limits: The study designated 150 or so TCR beta chains cytomegalovirus-associated. V- and J-gene trimming of TCR beta was linked (in a later analysis) to a missense DCLRE1C variant. It was confirmed in vitro that three of the CMV-associated chains were specific for CMV antigens.

A remark on this clone: Its antigen is currently unknown. The junction departs from the called germline gene at one end, perhaps through a read error.

CDR3 length: 16 amino acids. The germline V gene has CDR1 SEHNR and CDR2 FQNEAQ (reference sequence). PCR primers comprised 60 Vbeta and 13 Jbeta primers. Sequencing was performed with immunoSEQ multiplex PCR; in TCRdb, only in-frame clones are kept and a portion is missing. The data hold 100,000 to 150,000 clones, with roughly 69% observed a single time. CMV serostatus was not recorded for this donor. This chain links TRBV7-9 with TRBJ1-1; D is uncertain. The sequenced material came from PBMCs. This clonotype was sampled from a human donor in good health. CDR3 region: CSSSPPRQNLGTEAFF. The DNA of the CDR3 is TGTTCCAGCAGCCCCCCCCGACAAAACTTGGGCACTGAAGCTTTCTTT.